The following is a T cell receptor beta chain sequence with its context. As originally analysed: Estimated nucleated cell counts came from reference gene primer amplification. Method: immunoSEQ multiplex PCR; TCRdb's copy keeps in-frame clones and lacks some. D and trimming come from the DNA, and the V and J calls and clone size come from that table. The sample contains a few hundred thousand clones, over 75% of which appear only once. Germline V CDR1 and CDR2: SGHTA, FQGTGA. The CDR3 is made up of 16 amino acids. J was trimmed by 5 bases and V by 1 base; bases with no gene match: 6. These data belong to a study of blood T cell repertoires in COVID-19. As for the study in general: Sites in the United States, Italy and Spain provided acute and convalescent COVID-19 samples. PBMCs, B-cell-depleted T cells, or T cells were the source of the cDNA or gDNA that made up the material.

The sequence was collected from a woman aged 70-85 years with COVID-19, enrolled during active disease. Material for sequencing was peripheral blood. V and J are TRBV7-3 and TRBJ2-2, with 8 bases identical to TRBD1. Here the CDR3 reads CASSLNQGAGTGELFF. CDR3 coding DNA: TGTGCCAGCAGCTTAAATCAGGGGGCTGGAACCGGGGAGCTGTTTTTT.